The TCR beta chain under discussion was sequenced for a study of cytomegalovirus exposure and HLA in healthy donors. Findings and caveats of the study: Among CMV-associated TCR beta chains, most appeared HLA-restricted in a later analysis.

Note on this clone: The target antigen is unknown.

PCR primers comprised 60 Vbeta and 13 Jbeta primers. This table comes from immunoSEQ multiplex PCR, and its TCRdb copy is limited to in-frame clones, with some not included. The sample shows some 44,000 clones, roughly half of them seen only once. With V trimmed by 4 bases and J by 4 bases, 6 bases remained unmatched. This CDR3 is built from 16 residues. CDR1 LNHDA and CDR2 SQIVND come from the germline V gene (reference sequence). The sequencing input was PBMCs. The sequence was obtained from a human donor in good health. The chain carries TRBV19 and TRBJ2-1, with 11 bases aligning to TRBD1. The CDR3 region is CASSRTGQGAYNEQFF. The DNA for the CDR3 is TGTGCCAGTAGTAGGACCGGACAGGGGGCATACAATGAGCAGTTCTTC. The full variable domain, in which reference TRBV19 and TRBJ2-1 provide the parts outside the CDR3, is DGGITQSPKYLFRKEGQNVTLSCEQNLNHDAMYWYRQDPGQGLRLIYYSQIVNDFQKGDIAEGYSVSREKKESFPLTVTSAQKNPTAFYLCASSRTGQGAYNEQFFGPGTRLTVL.